This T cell receptor beta chain was observed in a study of blood T cells in healthy people across ages. The CDR3 sequence is 17 residues long. With 0 bases removed from V and 7 bases from J, the gap between germline ends came to 21 bases. Primers used in a second PCR of roughly 7 to 12 cycles were a sample-barcoded 5' primer and a J-beta primer mix. TCRdb analysed the 5' RACE reads with MiXCR anew, one entry per CDR3 protein. The repertoire includes some 1.5 million distinct CDR3 sequences, approximately 43% of them detected once, and 4% sits in the top ten. The TCR originated in a woman aged 18-29 years in good health. Sequenced: blood. V and J are TRBV12-3 or TRBV12-4 and TRBJ2-5, with D maybe TRBD2 (6 bases). CDR3 nucleotides: TGTGCCAGCAGTTTAGCGCTAAGTGCGGGGCCCGAAGGGACCCAGTACTTC. This sequence encodes CASSLALSAGPEGTQYF.